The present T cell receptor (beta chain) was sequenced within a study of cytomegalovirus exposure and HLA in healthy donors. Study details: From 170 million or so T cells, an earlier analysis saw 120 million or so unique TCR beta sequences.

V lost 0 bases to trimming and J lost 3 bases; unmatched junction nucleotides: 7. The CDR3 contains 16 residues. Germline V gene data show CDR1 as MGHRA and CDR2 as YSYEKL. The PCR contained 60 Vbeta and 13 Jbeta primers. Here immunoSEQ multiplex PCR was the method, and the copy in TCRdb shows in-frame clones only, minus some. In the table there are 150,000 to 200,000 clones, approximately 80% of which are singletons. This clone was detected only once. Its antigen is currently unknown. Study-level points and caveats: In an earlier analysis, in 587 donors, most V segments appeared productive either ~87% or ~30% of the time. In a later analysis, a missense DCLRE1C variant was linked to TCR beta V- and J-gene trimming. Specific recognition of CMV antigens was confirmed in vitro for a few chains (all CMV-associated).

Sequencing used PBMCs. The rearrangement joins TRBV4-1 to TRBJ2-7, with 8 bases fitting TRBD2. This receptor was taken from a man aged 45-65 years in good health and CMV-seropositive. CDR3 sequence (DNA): TGCGCCAGCAGCCAAGATAAGCGGGGGTTCTACTACGAGCAGTACTTC. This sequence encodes CASSQDKRGFYYEQYF.